This TCR beta chain was found in a study of blood T cell repertoires in COVID-19. Study context: T cells, B-cell-depleted T cells, or PBMCs supplied cDNA or gDNA.

Methods used by the authors: Quantification of nucleated cells was approximated via reference gene primer amplification. Profiled with immunoSEQ multiplex PCR; TCRdb holds only in-frame clones, not every one. V and J calls and clone size are as listed in that table; D and trimming were resolved from the DNA. The data hold around 300,000 clones, with about nine tenths observed a single time. V shed 6 bases, J shed 4 bases, and the junction held 11 bases outside the gene matches. CDR3 length: 17 residues. The V gene's germline CDR1 is MNHEY and CDR2 SMNVEV (reference sequence). Cohort allocation depended upon clinical history that participants reported. Before being deemed recovered, Cohort 3 donors had two negative PCRs, clearance, or symptom resolution.

The specimen was PBMCs or T cells enriched from blood (not recorded which). The rearrangement joins TRBV27 to TRBJ2-7, with 14 bases that match TRBD2. This clonotype originated in a woman aged 40-49 years who had recovered from COVID-19. The CDR3 here is CASSPSPGLAGVYEQYF. The CDR3 coding sequence is TGTGCCAGCAGCCCCTCCCCGGGACTAGCGGGGGTATACGAGCAGTACTTC.